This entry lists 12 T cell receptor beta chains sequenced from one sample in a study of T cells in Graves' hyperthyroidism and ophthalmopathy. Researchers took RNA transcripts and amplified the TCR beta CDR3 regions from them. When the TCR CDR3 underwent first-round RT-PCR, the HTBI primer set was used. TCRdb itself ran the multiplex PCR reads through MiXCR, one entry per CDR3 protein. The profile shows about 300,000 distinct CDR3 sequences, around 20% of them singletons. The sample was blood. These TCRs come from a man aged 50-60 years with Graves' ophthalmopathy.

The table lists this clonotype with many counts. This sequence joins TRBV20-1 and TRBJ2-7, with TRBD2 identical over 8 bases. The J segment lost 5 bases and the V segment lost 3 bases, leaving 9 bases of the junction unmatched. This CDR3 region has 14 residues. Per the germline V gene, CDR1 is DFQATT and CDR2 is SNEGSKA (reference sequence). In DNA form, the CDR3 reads TGCAGTGCTAGGTTAGCGGGGTCGTACCACGAGCAGTACTTC. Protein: CSARLAGSYHEQYF.

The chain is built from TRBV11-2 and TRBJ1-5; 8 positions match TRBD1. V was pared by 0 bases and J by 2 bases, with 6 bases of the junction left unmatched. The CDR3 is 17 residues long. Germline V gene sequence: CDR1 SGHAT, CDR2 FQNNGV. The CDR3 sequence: CASSLEQLTGGNQPQHF. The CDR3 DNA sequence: TGTGCCAGCAGCTTAGAACAATTGACAGGGGGCAATCAGCCCCAGCATTTT. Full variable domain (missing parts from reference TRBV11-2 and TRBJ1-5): EAGVAQSPRYKIIEKRQSVAFWCNPISGHATLYWYQQILGQGPKLLIQFQNNGVVDDSQLPKDRFSAERLKGVDSTLKIQPAKLEDSAVYLCASSLEQLTGGNQPQHFGDGTRLSIL.

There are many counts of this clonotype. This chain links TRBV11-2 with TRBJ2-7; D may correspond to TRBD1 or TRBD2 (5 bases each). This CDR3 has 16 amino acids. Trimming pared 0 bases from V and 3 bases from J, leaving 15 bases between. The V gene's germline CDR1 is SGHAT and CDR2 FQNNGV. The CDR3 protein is CASSLDGGKVIYEQYF. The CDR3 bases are TGTGCCAGCAGCTTAGATGGGGGTAAAGTAATCTACGAGCAGTACTTC.

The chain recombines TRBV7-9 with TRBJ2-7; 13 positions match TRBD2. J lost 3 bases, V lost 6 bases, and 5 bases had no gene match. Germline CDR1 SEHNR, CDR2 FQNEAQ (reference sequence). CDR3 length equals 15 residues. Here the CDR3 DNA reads TGTGCCAGCAGTGAGGGACTAGCGGGATTCTACGAGCAGTACTTC. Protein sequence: CASSEGLAGFYEQYF. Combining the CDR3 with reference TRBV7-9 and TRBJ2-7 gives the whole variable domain DTGVSQNPRHKITKRGQNVTFRCDPISEHNRLYWYRQTLGQGPEFLTYFQNEAQLEKSRLLSDRFSAERPKGSFSTLEIQRTEQGDSAMYLCASSEGLAGFYEQYFGPGTRLTVT.

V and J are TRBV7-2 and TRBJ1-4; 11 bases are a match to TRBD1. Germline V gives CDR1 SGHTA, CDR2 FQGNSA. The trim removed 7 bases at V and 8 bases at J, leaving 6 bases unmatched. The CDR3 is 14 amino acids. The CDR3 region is CASTYGTGGEKLFF. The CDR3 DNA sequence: TGTGCCAGCACCTACGGGACAGGGGGGGAAAAACTGTTTTTT.

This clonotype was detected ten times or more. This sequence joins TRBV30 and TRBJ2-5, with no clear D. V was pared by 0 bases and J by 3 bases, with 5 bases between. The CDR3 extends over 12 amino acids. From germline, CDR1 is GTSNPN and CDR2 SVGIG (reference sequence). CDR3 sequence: CAWSVGKETQYF. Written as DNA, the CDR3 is TGTGCCTGGAGTGTCGGCAAAGAGACCCAGTACTTC.

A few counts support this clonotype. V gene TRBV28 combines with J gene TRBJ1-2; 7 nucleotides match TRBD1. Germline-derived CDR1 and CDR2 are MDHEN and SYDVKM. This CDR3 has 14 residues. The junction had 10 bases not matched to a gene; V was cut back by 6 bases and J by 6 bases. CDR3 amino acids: CASSLRQGRDGYTF. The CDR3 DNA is TGTGCCAGCAGCCTTCGACAGGGCCGCGATGGCTACACCTTC.

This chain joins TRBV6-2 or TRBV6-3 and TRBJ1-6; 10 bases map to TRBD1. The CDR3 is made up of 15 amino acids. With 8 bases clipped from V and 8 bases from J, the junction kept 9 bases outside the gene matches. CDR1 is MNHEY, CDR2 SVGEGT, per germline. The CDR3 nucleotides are TGTGCCAGCTATTACGGGACAGGGGTGTATTCACCCCTCCACTTT. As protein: CASYYGTGVYSPLHF.

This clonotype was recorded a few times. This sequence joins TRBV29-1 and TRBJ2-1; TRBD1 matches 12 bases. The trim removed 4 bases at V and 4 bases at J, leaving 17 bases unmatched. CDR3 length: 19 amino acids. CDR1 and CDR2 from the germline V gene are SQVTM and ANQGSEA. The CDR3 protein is CSVGLGPRDRGRGYNEQFF. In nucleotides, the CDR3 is TGCAGCGTTGGATTGGGACCCCGGGACAGGGGGCGCGGTTACAATGAGCAGTTCTTC.

In DNA form, the CDR3 reads TGTGCCAGTAGTATCCTAGCGGGAGGCACCTACGAGCAGTACTTC. It encodes CASSILAGGTYEQYF. V and J are TRBV19 and TRBJ2-7, with TRBD2 matching 11 bases. V lost 3 bases, J lost 2 bases, and 3 bases stayed unmatched. This CDR3 contains 15 residues. Germline V gives CDR1 LNHDA, CDR2 SQIVND (reference sequence).

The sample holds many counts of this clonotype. In DNA form, the CDR3 reads TGCAGTGCGCCCCGGAAGGAGACCCAGTACTTC. Encoded protein: CSAPRKETQYF. The gene calls are TRBV20-1 and TRBJ2-5; D unresolved. V was pared by 6 bases and J by 5 bases, with 10 bases between. The CDR3 runs to 11 residues. CDR1 is DFQATT, CDR2 SNEGSKA, per germline (reference sequence).

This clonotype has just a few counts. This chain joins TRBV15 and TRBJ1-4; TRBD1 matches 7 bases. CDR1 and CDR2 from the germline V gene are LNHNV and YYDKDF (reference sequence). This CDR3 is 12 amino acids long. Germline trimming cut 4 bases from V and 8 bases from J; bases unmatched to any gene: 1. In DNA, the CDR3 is TGTGCCACCAGCAAGGGACAGGAAAAACTGTTTTTT. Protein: CATSKGQEKLFF.